This entry features one TCR beta chain sequence. V was cut by 1 base and J by 2 bases, with 5 bases left in between. This CDR3 contains 13 residues. Looked up from germline, CDR1 is LGHNA and CDR2 is YSLEER. Autoimmune disease history or systemic immunosuppression barred patients. Sequenced by immunoSEQ multiplex PCR; TCRdb stores in-frame clones only, minus some. Here the sample spans 65,000 to 70,000 clones, 75% to 85% being singletons. This sample is drawn from a study of OX40 agonist ivuxolimab in advanced cancers. This specimen was CD4+ or CD8+ T cells sorted from blood, taken in a trial of the OX40 agonist ivuxolimab. This receptor was taken from an adult with an advanced solid tumor such as melanoma, head and neck, liver or kidney cancer. The rearrangement joins TRBV4-3 to TRBJ2-5; no clear D gene. The CDR3 DNA reads as TGCGCCAGCAGCCAAGCCTATCAAGAGACCCAGTACTTC. This encodes CASSQAYQETQYF.